This T cell receptor (beta chain) was identified during a study of blood T cell repertoires in COVID-19. The ends lost 4 bases at V and 2 bases at J; junction bases unmatched: 7. Germline CDR1 is SGHTA and CDR2 is FQGTGA. The CDR3 is made up of 16 amino acids. Profiling relied on immunoSEQ multiplex PCR, and the TCRdb table lists in-frame clones only, not all of them. The table lists about 300,000 clones, roughly four fifths of them singletons. V gene TRBV7-3 combines with J gene TRBJ2-2; 7 bases fit TRBD1. The sequencing input was peripheral blood. The sequence was collected from a woman in her forties or fifties who had recovered from COVID-19. DNA for the CDR3: TGTGCCAGCAGCTCCAGGGGGACATTTAACACCGGGGAGCTGTTTTTT. Encoded protein: CASSSRGTFNTGELFF. Full variable domain (rest looked up from reference TRBV7-3 and TRBJ2-2): GAGVSQTPSNKVTEKGKYVELRCDPISGHTALYWYRQSLGQGPEFLIYFQGTGAADDSGLPNDRFFAVRPEGSVSTLKIQRTERGDSAVYLCASSSRGTFNTGELFFGEGSRLTVL.